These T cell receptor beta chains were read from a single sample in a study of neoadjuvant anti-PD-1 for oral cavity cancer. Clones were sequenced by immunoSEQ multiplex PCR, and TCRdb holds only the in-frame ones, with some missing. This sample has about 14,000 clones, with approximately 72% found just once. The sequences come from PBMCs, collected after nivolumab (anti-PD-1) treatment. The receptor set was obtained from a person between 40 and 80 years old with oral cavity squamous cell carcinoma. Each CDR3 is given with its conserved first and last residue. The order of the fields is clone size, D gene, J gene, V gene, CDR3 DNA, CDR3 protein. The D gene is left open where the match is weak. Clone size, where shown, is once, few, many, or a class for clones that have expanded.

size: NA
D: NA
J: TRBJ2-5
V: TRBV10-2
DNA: TGCGCCAGCAGTGAGATGGGGAAGACCCAGTACTTC
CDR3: CASSEMGKTQYF

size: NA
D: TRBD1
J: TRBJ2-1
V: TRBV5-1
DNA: TGCGCCAGCAGCTTGGTGTCCGGGACAGGTTACAATGAGCAGTTCTTC
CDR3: CASSLVSGTGYNEQFF

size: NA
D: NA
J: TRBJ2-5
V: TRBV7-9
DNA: TGTGCCAGCAGCTTAGCGGGACCGAGCCAAGAGACCCAGTACTTC
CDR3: CASSLAGPSQETQYF

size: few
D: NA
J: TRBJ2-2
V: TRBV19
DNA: TGTGCCAGTAGTATGAGGGAGAACACCGGGGAGCTGTTTTTT
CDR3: CASSMRENTGELFF

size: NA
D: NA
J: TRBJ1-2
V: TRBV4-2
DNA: TGTGCCAGCAGCCAAGGAGTGGTGGGGGCCTTTGGCTACACCTTC
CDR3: CASSQGVVGAFGYTF

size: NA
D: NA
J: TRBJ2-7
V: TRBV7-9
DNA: TGTGCCAGCAGCTTACAGGGACTGACTGGCGAGCAGTACTTC
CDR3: CASSLQGLTGEQYF

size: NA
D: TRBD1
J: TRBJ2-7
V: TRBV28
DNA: TGTGCCAGCAGAGCACAGGGGATCTCCTACGAGCAGTACTTC
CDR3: CASRAQGISYEQYF

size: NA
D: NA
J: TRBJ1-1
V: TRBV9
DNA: TGTGCCAGCAGGGACGTCGGGACTGAAGCTTTCTTT
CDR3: CASRDVGTEAFF

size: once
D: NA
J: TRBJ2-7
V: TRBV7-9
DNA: TGTGCCAGCAGCTTAGAAGGTTCGGGAGAGCAGTACTTC
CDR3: CASSLEGSGEQYF

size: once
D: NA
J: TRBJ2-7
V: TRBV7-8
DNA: TGTGCCAGCAGCTTAGCGTTACACTTTTCCTACGAGCAGTACTTC
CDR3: CASSLALHFSYEQYF